Listed here are 16 T cell receptor beta chains from one sample, sequenced in a study of identifying expanded T cells in peripheral blood. Sequenced by immunoSEQ multiplex PCR; TCRdb stores in-frame clones only, minus some. The table shows 100,000 to 150,000 clones, with 86% occurring only once. The specimen was blood. The receptors derive from a person between 18 and 75 years old in good health.

J is TRBJ2-2 and V is TRBV5-1; 9 bases are a match to TRBD1. Losses at the gene ends were 2 bases for V and 10 bases for J; bases not matched to a gene: 6. The CDR3 has 14 residues. From germline, CDR1 is SGHRS and CDR2 YFSETQ. CDR3 DNA: TGCGCCAGCAGCTTTTTGACAGGGGGTGAGGAGCTGTTTTTT. Its translation: CASSFLTGGEELFF.

J is TRBJ2-1 and V is TRBV30, with D maybe TRBD2 (7 bases). CDR3 length: 15 amino acids. With 5 bases removed from V and 2 bases from J, the gap between germline ends came to 16 bases. CDR1 is GTSNPN and CDR2 is SVGIG in the germline V gene (reference sequence). CDR3: CAWAGGRGAYNEQFF. CDR3 in DNA: TGTGCCTGGGCAGGTGGGAGGGGGGCCTACAATGAGCAGTTCTTC.

DNA for the CDR3: TGCAGCGTTGAGGCCAGGGGAGGTGAAAAACTGTTTTTT. It yields the protein CSVEARGGEKLFF. The genes are TRBV29-1 and TRBJ1-4; D is possibly TRBD1 (6 bases). The ends were cut back, 3 bases at V and 7 bases at J, with 12 bases in the middle. Germline V gives CDR1 SQVTM, CDR2 ANQGSEA. The CDR3 covers 13 residues.

The rearrangement uses TRBV9 and TRBJ2-7; TRBD1 aligns across 8 bases. J was trimmed by 2 bases and V by 3 bases; bases with no gene match: 7. CDR1 is SGDLS, CDR2 YYNGEE, per germline. The CDR3 contains 15 residues. The CDR3 region has the DNA TGTGCCAGCAGCGCCGACAGGGGAGTCACCTACGAGCAGTACTTC. Translated: CASSADRGVTYEQYF. Combining the CDR3 with reference TRBV9 and TRBJ2-7 gives the whole variable domain DSGVTQTPKHLITATGQRVTLRCSPRSGDLSVYWYQQSLDQGLQFLIQYYNGEERAKGNILERFSAQQFPDLHSELNLSSLELGDSALYFCASSADRGVTYEQYFGPGTRLTVT.

The CDR3 DNA follows: TGTGCCTGGAGTGCCCTGGCGGGGACTCAAGAGACCCAGTACTTC. This encodes CAWSALAGTQETQYF. This sequence joins TRBV30 and TRBJ2-5, with a weak D call TRBD2 (6 bases). Germline V lookup: CDR1 GTSNPN, CDR2 SVGIG (reference sequence). The V end lost 1 base, the J end lost 2 bases, and 14 bases lay between the germline ends. The CDR3 is made up of 15 amino acids.

The genes are TRBV7-2 and TRBJ1-5, with 9 positions matching TRBD1. Germline trimming cut 1 base from V and 7 bases from J; bases unmatched to any gene: 8. CDR3 length: 16 amino acids. Germline assignment: CDR1 SGHTA and CDR2 FQGNSA. The CDR3 sequence is CASSLVYRGLMQPQHF. Written as DNA, the CDR3 is TGTGCCAGCAGCTTAGTGTACAGGGGGCTAATGCAGCCCCAGCATTTT. Full variable domain (outside the CDR3, taken from reference TRBV7-2 and TRBJ1-5): GAGVSQSPSNKVTEKGKDVELRCDPISGHTALYWYRQSLGQGLEFLIYFQGNSAPDKSGLPSDRFSAERTGGSVSTLTIQRTQQEDSAVYLCASSLVYRGLMQPQHFGDGTRLSIL.

The chain is built from TRBV7-3 and TRBJ2-3, with D possibly being TRBD1 (6 bases). Looked up from germline, CDR1 is SGHTA and CDR2 is FQGTGA. V lost 1 base, J lost 1 base, and 6 bases lay in between. This CDR3 contains 14 residues. CDR3 bases: TGTGCCAGCAGCTTAAAGGGGGGCACAGATACGCAGTATTTT. It translates to CASSLKGGTDTQYF.

This sequence joins TRBV5-4 and TRBJ2-3, with 8 bases aligning to TRBD1. CDR1 and CDR2 (germline): SGHNT, YYREEE (reference sequence). The CDR3 is 15 residues long. Germline trimming cut 0 bases from V and 2 bases from J; bases unmatched to any gene: 2. The CDR3 region has the DNA TGTGCCAGCAGCTTGGGGACAGGGACCACAGATACGCAGTATTTT. This translates into CASSLGTGTTDTQYF.

The chain recombines TRBV28 with TRBJ2-7; TRBD1 matches at 12 bases. Germline CDR1 reads MDHEN; CDR2 reads SYDVKM. The V segment lost 5 bases and the J segment 7 bases; nucleotides outside the gene matches: 9. The CDR3 length is 15 residues. This CDR3 is CASSAPGQGAGEQYF. The CDR3 DNA reads as TGTGCCAGCAGTGCCCCGGGACAGGGGGCTGGAGAGCAGTACTTC.

The rearrangement links TRBV6-4 to TRBJ1-1; 9 nucleotides align to TRBD1. This CDR3 region has 12 residues. CDR1 and CDR2 (germline): MRHNA, SNTAGT. J lost 10 bases, V lost 6 bases, and 6 bases had no gene match. CDR3 nucleotide sequence: TGTGCCAGCAGCTTTATACAGGGGGCAGCTTTCTTT. Its translation: CASSFIQGAAFF.

The chain uses TRBV5-1 and TRBJ2-2; D gene ambiguous. The CDR3 loop spans 13 amino acids. Trimming took off 0 bases at V and 8 bases at J, with 8 bases between the two ends. The germline CDR1 and CDR2 sequences are SGHRS and YFSETQ. CDR3 protein: CASSLGTMGELFF. The CDR3 DNA sequence: TGCGCCAGCAGCTTGGGCACTATGGGGGAGCTGTTTTTT.

The chain combines TRBV7-2 with TRBJ2-3, with D possibly matching TRBD2 (6 bases). Trimming shortened V by 2 bases and J by 3 bases, and 12 bases separated the two germline ends. The CDR3 is 15 amino acids. Germline CDR1 SGHTA, CDR2 FQGNSA. In DNA form, the CDR3 reads TGTGCCAGCAGCTTAACGCGGGGTAGGACAGATACGCAGTATTTT. Its translation is CASSLTRGRTDTQYF.

This sequence joins TRBV7-9 and TRBJ2-1, with a weak D call TRBD2 (5 bases). CDR1 SEHNR and CDR2 FQNEAQ come from the germline V gene (reference sequence). Trimming pared 5 bases from V and 1 base from J, leaving 12 bases between. This CDR3 spans 15 amino acids. The CDR3 region is CASSPPEGSYNEQFF. As DNA, the CDR3 is TGTGCCAGCAGCCCCCCCGAGGGATCCTACAATGAGCAGTTCTTC.

V is TRBV21-1 and J is TRBJ2-1; TRBD1 was called by the table and not checked on the DNA. TRBV21-1 is an annotated pseudogene. The CDR3 totals 16 residues. The CDR3 nucleotides read TGTGCCAGCAGCCCTAGGGGTTTTGTTCTTCAGAATGAGCAGTTCTTC. Its translation: CASSPRGFVLQNEQFF.

This chain joins TRBV5-1 and TRBJ2-5; 7 bases match TRBD2. The CDR3 extends over 15 amino acids. Germline-derived CDR1 and CDR2 are SGHRS and YFSETQ. The trim removed 1 base at V and 4 bases at J, leaving 7 bases unmatched. CDR3 region: CASSLTGEGRETQYF. The CDR3, as DNA: TGCGCCAGCAGCTTGACCGGGGAGGGGAGAGAGACCCAGTACTTC.

This chain joins TRBV2 and TRBJ1-2, with a possible D match to TRBD1 (5 bases). From germline, CDR1 is SNHLY and CDR2 FYNNEI. CDR3 length equals 12 residues. Trimming shortened V by 5 bases and J by 8 bases, and 12 bases separated the two germline ends. The CDR3 bases are TGTGCCAGCAGTCCAGGGTATCAAGGCTACACCTTC. Protein product: CASSPGYQGYTF. The whole variable domain, filled in from reference TRBV2 and TRBJ1-2, reads EPEVTQTPSHQVTQMGQEVILRCVPISNHLYFYWYRQILGQKVEFLVSFYNNEISEKSEIFDDQFSVERPDGSNFTLKIRSTKLEDSAMYFCASSPGYQGYTFGSGTRLTVV.